Listed here is a single TCR beta chain. The data were produced by immunoSEQ multiplex PCR, yet TCRdb's version contains in-frame clones alone and is incomplete. Here the sample spans 200,000 to 300,000 clones, approximately 83% being singletons. Germline V gene data show CDR1 as MDHEN and CDR2 as SYDVKM. The CDR3 is made up of 15 amino acids. Trimming took off 2 bases at V and 3 bases at J, with 11 bases between the two ends. This sample was included in a study of blood T cell repertoires in COVID-19. The TCR was taken from a human donor in a cohort sampled during active COVID-19. The genes are TRBV28 and TRBJ1-5; perhaps TRBD1 as D (6 bases). The sample consisted of peripheral blood. In DNA, the CDR3 is TGTGCCAGCAGTTTAACTGGGGGCCTCAATCAGCCCCAGCATTTT. Protein product: CASSLTGGLNQPQHF.